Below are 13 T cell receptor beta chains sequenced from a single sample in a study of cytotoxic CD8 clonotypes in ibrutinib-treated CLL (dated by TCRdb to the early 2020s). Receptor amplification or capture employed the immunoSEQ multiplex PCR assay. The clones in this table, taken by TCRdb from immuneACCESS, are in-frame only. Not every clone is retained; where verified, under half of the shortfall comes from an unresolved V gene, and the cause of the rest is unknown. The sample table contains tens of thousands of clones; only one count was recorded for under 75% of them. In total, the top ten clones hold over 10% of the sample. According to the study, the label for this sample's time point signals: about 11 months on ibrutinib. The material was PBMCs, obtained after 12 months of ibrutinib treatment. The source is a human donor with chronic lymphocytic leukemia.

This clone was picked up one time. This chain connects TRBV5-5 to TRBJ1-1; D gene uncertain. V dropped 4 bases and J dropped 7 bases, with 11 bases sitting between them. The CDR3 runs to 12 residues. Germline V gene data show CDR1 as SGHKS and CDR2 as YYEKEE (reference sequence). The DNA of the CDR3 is TGTGCCAGCAGCCCGGGTCTCTTTGAAGCTTTCTTT. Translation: CASSPGLFEAFF.

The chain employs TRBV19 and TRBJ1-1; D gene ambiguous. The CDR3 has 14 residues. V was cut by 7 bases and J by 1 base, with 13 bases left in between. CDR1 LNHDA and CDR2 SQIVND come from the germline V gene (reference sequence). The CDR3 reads CASTLPPGNTEAFF. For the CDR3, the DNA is TGTGCCAGTACCTTACCTCCCGGGAACACTGAAGCTTTCTTT.

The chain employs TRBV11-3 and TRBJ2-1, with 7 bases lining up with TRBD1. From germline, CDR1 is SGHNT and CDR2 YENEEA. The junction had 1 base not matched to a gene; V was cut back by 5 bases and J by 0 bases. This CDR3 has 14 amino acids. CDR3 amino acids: CASSRDSSYNEQFF. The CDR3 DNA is TGTGCCAGCAGCCGGGACAGCTCCTACAATGAGCAGTTCTTC.

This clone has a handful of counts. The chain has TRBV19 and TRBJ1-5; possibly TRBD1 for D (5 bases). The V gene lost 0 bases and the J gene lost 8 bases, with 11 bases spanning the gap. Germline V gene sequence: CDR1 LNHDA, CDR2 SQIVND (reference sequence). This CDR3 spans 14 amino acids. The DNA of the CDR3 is TGTGCCAGTAGTATAGACAGGGAAAGGGAGCCCCAGCATTTT. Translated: CASSIDREREPQHF.

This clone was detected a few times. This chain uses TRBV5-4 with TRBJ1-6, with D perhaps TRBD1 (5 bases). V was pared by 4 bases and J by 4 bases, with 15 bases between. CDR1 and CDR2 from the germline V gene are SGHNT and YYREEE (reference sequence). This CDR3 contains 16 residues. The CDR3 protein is CASSTRDGSYNSPLHF. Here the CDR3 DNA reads TGTGCCAGCAGCACCCGGGACGGCTCTTATAATTCACCCCTCCACTTT.

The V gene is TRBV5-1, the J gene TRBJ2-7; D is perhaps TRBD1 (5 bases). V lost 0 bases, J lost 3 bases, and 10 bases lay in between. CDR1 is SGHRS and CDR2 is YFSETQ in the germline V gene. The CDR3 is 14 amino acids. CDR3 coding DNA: TGCGCCAGCAGCTTGGAGGGGCCGAGCTACGAGCAGTACTTC. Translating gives CASSLEGPSYEQYF.

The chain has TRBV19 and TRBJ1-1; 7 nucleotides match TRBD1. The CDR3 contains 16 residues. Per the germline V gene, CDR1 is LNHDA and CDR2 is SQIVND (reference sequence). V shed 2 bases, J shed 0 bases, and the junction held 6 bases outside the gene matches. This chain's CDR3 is CASSITGDGMNTEAFF. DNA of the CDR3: TGTGCCAGTAGTATAACAGGGGACGGAATGAACACTGAAGCTTTCTTT.

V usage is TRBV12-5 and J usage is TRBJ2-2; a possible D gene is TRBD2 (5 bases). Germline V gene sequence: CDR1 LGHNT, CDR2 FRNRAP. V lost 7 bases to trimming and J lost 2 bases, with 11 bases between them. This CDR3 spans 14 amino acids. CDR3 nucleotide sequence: TGTGCTAGTGCGTGGGGAGACAACACCGGGGAGCTGTTTTTT. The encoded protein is CASAWGDNTGELFF.

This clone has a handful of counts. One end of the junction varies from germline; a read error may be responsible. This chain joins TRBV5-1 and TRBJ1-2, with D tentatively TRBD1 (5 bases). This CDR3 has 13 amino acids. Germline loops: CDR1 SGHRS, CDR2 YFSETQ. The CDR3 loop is CASSLVGPPKAAF. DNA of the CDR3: TGCGCCAGCAGCTTGGTGGGGCCACCCAAAGCCGCCTTC.

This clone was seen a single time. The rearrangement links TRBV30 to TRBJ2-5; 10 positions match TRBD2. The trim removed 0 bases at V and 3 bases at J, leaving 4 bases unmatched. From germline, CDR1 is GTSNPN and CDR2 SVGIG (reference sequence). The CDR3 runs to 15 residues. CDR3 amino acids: CAWSVLAGIEETQYF. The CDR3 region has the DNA TGTGCCTGGAGTGTACTAGCGGGGATCGAAGAGACCCAGTACTTC.

CDR3 sequence: CASSPRQRGDKNIQYF. The CDR3 region has the DNA TGTGCCAGCTCACCACGTCAAAGGGGGGATAAAAACATTCAGTACTTC. This rearrangement joins TRBV18 to TRBJ2-4; D possibly uses TRBD1 or TRBD2 (6 bases each). V was shortened by 1 base and J by 4 bases, with 14 bases between the two germline ends. There are 16 residues in the CDR3. Germline CDR1 reads KGHSH; CDR2 reads LQKENI.

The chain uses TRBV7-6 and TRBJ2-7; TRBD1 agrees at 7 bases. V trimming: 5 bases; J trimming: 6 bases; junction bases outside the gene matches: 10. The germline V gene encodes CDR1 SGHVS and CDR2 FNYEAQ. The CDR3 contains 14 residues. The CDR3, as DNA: TGTGCCAGCAGCCCAGACAGGGAGCTGGTCGAGCAGTACTTC. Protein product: CASSPDRELVEQYF.

The CDR3 sequence: CASSLGTGGGPSEAFF. The CDR3 DNA is TGTGCCAGCAGCTTAGGGACAGGGGGCGGTCCAAGTGAAGCTTTCTTT. This rearrangement joins TRBV11-1 to TRBJ1-1; 11 nucleotides line up with TRBD1. The CDR3 runs 16 residues. The V segment lost 1 base and the J segment 7 bases; nucleotides outside the gene matches: 8. The V gene's germline CDR1 is SGHAT and CDR2 FQDESV (reference sequence).